This T cell receptor beta chain was sequenced for a study of blood T cell repertoires in COVID-19. Study background: Nucleic acid was either cDNA or gDNA, and it came from T cells, B-cell-depleted T cells, or PBMCs.

Participant ages covered about 18 to 100 years across 24 US areas. Two negative PCRs, clearance, or symptom resolution characterized the recovered Cohort 3 donors. The CDR3 sequence is 15 residues long. Between the trimmed V and J ends, which lost 5 bases and 4 bases, there was a span of 17 bases. The V gene's germline CDR1 is PRHDT and CDR2 FYEKMQ (reference sequence). In the original analysis: Amplification of reference gene primers provided the estimated nucleated cell counts. Clones were sequenced by immunoSEQ multiplex PCR, and TCRdb holds only the in-frame ones, with some missing. Clone size and V and J calls were adopted from that table, with D and trimming inferred from the DNA. The table has 150,000 to 200,000 clones, approximately 85% seen once.

The V gene is TRBV13, the J gene TRBJ1-2, with a tentative D call TRBD1 (5 bases). The TCR was taken from a man aged 40-50 years who had recovered from COVID-19. The sample was PBMCs or T cells enriched from blood (not recorded which). The CDR3 DNA reads as TGTGCCAGCAGCCCGGGAGGATGGGGGAGCTATGGCTACACCTTC. Protein product: CASSPGGWGSYGYTF.